These 14 T cell receptor beta chains originate from one sample sequenced in a study of cytomegalovirus exposure and HLA in healthy donors. Measured with immunoSEQ multiplex PCR; TCRdb has only the in-frame clones, and not every one. The sample yields about 220,000 clones, 85% to 90% seen once. The sequenced sample was PBMCs. These receptors originate from a man between 18 and 29 years old in good health and CMV-seronegative.

The rearrangement joins TRBV9 to TRBJ2-6; TRBD1 aligns across 7 bases. Germline V lookup: CDR1 SGDLS, CDR2 YYNGEE. CDR3 length equals 18 residues. The ends lost 3 bases at V and 0 bases at J; junction bases unmatched: 9. The CDR3 is CASSERTGGVSGANVLTF. CDR3 nucleotide sequence: TGTGCCAGCAGCGAGAGGACAGGCGGCGTCTCTGGGGCCAACGTCCTGACTTTC.

The gene calls are TRBV30 and TRBJ2-1; TRBD2 matches at 9 bases. The CDR3 is made up of 14 amino acids. Germline CDR1 reads GTSNPN; CDR2 reads SVGIG (reference sequence). V was clipped by 5 bases and J by 7 bases; unmatched bases: 9. The chain's CDR3 is CAWVPWREGNEQFF. The DNA of the CDR3 is TGTGCCTGGGTGCCTTGGCGGGAGGGGAATGAGCAGTTCTTC. Complete variable domain (other parts from reference TRBV30 and TRBJ2-1): SQTIHQWPATLVQPVGSPLSLECTVEGTSNPNLYWYRQAAGRGLQLLFYSVGIGQISSEVPQNLSASRPQDRQFILSSKKLLLSDSGFYLCAWVPWREGNEQFFGPGTRLTVL.

This chain joins TRBV18 and TRBJ2-1; 7 bases map to TRBD1. The germline gives CDR1 KGHSH, CDR2 LQKENI. V lost 5 bases, J lost 6 bases, and 4 bases stayed unmatched. The CDR3 spans 13 residues. CDR3 residues: CASSFRQGNEQFF. The DNA for the CDR3 is TGTGCCAGCTCATTCAGACAGGGCAATGAGCAGTTCTTC.

The rearrangement uses TRBV15 and TRBJ2-7; D unresolved. The ends were cut back, 0 bases at V and 4 bases at J, with 7 bases in the middle. The germline V gene has CDR1 LNHNV and CDR2 YYDKDF (reference sequence). This CDR3 is 13 amino acids long. The CDR3 protein is CATSRENIYEQYF. The CDR3 DNA reads as TGTGCCACCAGCAGAGAGAACATATACGAGCAGTACTTC. Using reference TRBV15 and TRBJ2-7 for the parts outside the CDR3, the full variable domain is DAMVIQNPRYQVTQFGKPVTLSCSQTLNHNVMYWYQQKSSQAPKLLFHYYDKDFNNEADTPDNFQSRRPNTSFCFLDIRSPGLGDTAMYLCATSRENIYEQYFGPGTRLTVT.

The chain links TRBV5-6 to TRBJ2-7; D is perhaps TRBD1 (5 bases). Deletions cut 4 bases from V and 6 bases from J, with 11 bases between. Germline V lookup: CDR1 SGHDT, CDR2 YYEEEE. The CDR3 is made up of 12 amino acids. CDR3 loop: CASSRYRSEQYF. CDR3 nucleotides: TGTGCCAGCAGCAGATACAGGTCCGAGCAGTACTTC.

J is TRBJ1-6 and V is TRBV5-1, with TRBD1 matching 7 bases. V trimming: 0 bases; J trimming: 9 bases; junction bases outside the gene matches: 6. CDR1 and CDR2 (germline): SGHRS, YFSETQ. The CDR3 loop spans 15 amino acids. In DNA form, the CDR3 reads TGCGCCAGCAGCTTGGAGCGACAGGGTCGTTCACCCCTCCACTTT. This encodes CASSLERQGRSPLHF.

The chain is built from TRBV14 and TRBJ2-7; D is perhaps TRBD2 (5 bases). The germline V gene has CDR1 SGHDN and CDR2 FVKESK. This CDR3 is built from 14 residues. V was clipped by 4 bases and J by 1 base, with 11 bases between them. The CDR3 region has the DNA TGTGCCAGCAGCCGGGCCGGGGTTTCCTACGAGCAGTACTTC. This codes for CASSRAGVSYEQYF.

The rearrangement uses TRBV4-3 and TRBJ1-1; 8 bases map to TRBD1. V was clipped by 0 bases and J by 1 base; unmatched bases: 1. This CDR3 is built from 15 residues. Germline V gene sequence: CDR1 LGHNA, CDR2 YSLEER. The CDR3 loop is CASSQDRGPNTEAFF. CDR3 nucleotide sequence: TGCGCCAGCAGCCAAGACAGGGGGCCGAACACTGAAGCTTTCTTT.

The gene calls are TRBV10-1 and TRBJ2-7; D perhaps matches TRBD2 (6 bases). The V end was cut by 9 bases, the J end by 2 bases, with 20 bases between. This CDR3 is built from 15 residues. Germline values: CDR1 WNHNN, CDR2 SYGVQD (reference sequence). CDR3: CASRVPWEAAYEQYF. CDR3 nucleotides: TGCGCCAGTAGAGTGCCCTGGGAGGCCGCCTACGAGCAGTACTTC.

J is TRBJ2-7 and V is TRBV7-9, with 8 bases matching TRBD1. This CDR3 comprises 15 residues. From germline, CDR1 is SEHNR and CDR2 FQNEAQ (reference sequence). Trimming removed 4 bases from V and 3 bases from J; junction bases left unmatched: 8. The CDR3 here is CASSSQGARVYEQYF. The CDR3 DNA reads as TGTGCCAGCAGCTCCCAGGGGGCGCGGGTCTACGAGCAGTACTTC. Looking up the rest from reference TRBV7-9 and TRBJ2-7 gives the full variable domain: DTGVSQNPRHKITKRGQNVTFRCDPISEHNRLYWYRQTLGQGPEFLTYFQNEAQLEKSRLLSDRFSAERPKGSFSTLEIQRTEQGDSAMYLCASSSQGARVYEQYFGPGTRLTVT.

The chain carries TRBV27 and TRBJ2-2, with D tentatively TRBD2 (6 bases). CDR3 size: 16 residues. Trimming left V 0 bases short and J 5 bases short, with 13 bases between. The germline gives CDR1 MNHEY, CDR2 SMNVEV (reference sequence). In DNA form, the CDR3 reads TGTGCCAGCAGTTTATCGGGGAAGGGACTTACCGGGGAGCTGTTTTTT. As protein: CASSLSGKGLTGELFF.

The V call is TRBV20-1, the J call TRBJ2-1; D call uncertain. The V end was cut by 6 bases, the J end by 0 bases, with 3 bases between. The length of the CDR3 is 11 residues. Germline values: CDR1 DFQATT, CDR2 SNEGSKA (reference sequence). The CDR3 nucleotides are TGCAGTGCCTACTCCTACAATGAGCAGTTCTTC. Encoded protein: CSAYSYNEQFF.

For the CDR3, the DNA is TGCGCCAGCAGCTCCACAGGGCACCCGAACACCGGGGAGCTGTTTTTT. It codes for CASSSTGHPNTGELFF. The genes are TRBV5-1 and TRBJ2-2; possibly TRBD1 for D (6 bases). This CDR3 spans 16 amino acids. The germline V gene encodes CDR1 SGHRS and CDR2 YFSETQ. The V gene lost 3 bases and the J gene lost 0 bases, with 12 bases spanning the gap. The whole variable domain, filled in from reference TRBV5-1 and TRBJ2-2, reads KAGVTQTPRYLIKTRGQQVTLSCSPISGHRSVSWYQQTPGQGLQFLFEYFSETQRNKGNFPGRFSGRQFSNSRSEMNVSTLELGDSALYLCASSSTGHPNTGELFFGEGSRLTVL.

This clone was detected a few times. This rearrangement joins TRBV21-1 to TRBJ1-1. TRBV21-1 constitutes a pseudogene. The CDR3 is 18 residues long. For the CDR3, the DNA is TGTGCCAGCAGCAAGAAGGGCGGACTAGGGTCCAGGAACACTGAAGCTTTCTTT. Amino acids: CASSKKGGLGSRNTEAFF.